In its sample, the clone carrying this T cell receptor beta chain is medium-sized (0.01 to 0.1%). Antigen unknown. The sample belongs to a study of spatial heterogeneity in lung cancer. Study summary: Each distinct TCR and UMI combination averaged more than ten appearances in raw reads. Study findings and constraints: Within tumors, counts of expanded alpha and beta TCRs tracked tumor mutation counts.

Regarding time point: sample taken at primary tumor resection. A total of around 76 untreated early-stage non-small cell lung cancer patients served as donors. Unsorted whole RNA from tumor, nontumor lung or frozen PBMC underwent sequencing. V was shortened by 5 bases and J by 4 bases, with 15 bases between the two germline ends. Per germline, CDR1 SEHNR and CDR2 FQNEAQ (reference sequence). This CDR3 is built from 15 residues. Every TCR cDNA molecule bore a unique molecular identifier. MiXCR, run by TCRdb on the 5' RACE reads, gives a single entry per CDR3 protein. The sample shows about 5,100 distinct CDR3 sequences, roughly 9% of them seen only once.

Sequenced here: lung tumor tissue, sampled at surgery. This receptor was identified in a female donor with early-stage non-small cell lung cancer. The rearrangement links TRBV7-9 to TRBJ1-5, with D maybe TRBD1 (6 bases). The CDR3 sequence is CASSQGNRENQPQHF. The CDR3 DNA follows: TGTGCCAGCAGCCAAGGGAACAGGGAGAATCAGCCCCAGCATTTT.